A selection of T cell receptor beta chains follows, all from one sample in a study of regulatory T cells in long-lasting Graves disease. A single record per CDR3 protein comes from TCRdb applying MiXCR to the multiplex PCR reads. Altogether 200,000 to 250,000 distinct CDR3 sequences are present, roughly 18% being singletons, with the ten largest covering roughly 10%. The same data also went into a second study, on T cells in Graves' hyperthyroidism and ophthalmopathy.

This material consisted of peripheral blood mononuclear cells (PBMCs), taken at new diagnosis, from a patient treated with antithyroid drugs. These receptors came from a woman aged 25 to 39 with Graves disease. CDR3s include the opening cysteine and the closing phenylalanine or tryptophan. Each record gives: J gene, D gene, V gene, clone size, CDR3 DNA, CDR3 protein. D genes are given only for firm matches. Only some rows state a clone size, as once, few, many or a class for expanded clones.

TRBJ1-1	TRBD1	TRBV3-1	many	TGTGCCAGCAGCCACGGACAGGGTCGCACTGAAGCTTTCTTT	CASSHGQGRTEAFF
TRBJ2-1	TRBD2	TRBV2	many	TGTGCCAGCAGGAAGAGAACTAGCGGGAGCTCCTACAATGAGCAGTTCTTC	CASRKRTSGSSYNEQFF
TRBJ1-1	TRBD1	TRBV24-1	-	TGTGCCACCAGTGTTACAGGGGGCACTGAAGCTTTCTTT	CATSVTGGTEAFF
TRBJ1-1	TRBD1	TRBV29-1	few	TGCAGCGTCAAACGACAGGGGAACACTGAAGCTTTCTTT	CSVKRQGNTEAFF
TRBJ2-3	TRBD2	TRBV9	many	TGTGCCAGCAGCGTAACCTTAGCGGGAGGGGGAGATACGCAGTATTTT	CASSVTLAGGGDTQYF
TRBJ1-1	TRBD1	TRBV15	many	TGTGCCACCAGCAGAGTTGACAGGGGAGGGCGAAACACTGAAGCTTTCTTT	CATSRVDRGGRNTEAFF
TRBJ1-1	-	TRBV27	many	TGTGCCAGCAGTTTTTCCAGGGGAACTGAAGCTTTCTTT	CASSFSRGTEAFF
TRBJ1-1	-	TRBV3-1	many	TGTGCCAGCAGCCAAGCGAACACTGAAGCTTTCTTT	CASSQANTEAFF
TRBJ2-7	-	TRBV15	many	TGTGCCACCAGCAGAGTTAGGGAGGCAGGGGCGATCGAGCAGTACTTC	CATSRVREAGAIEQYF
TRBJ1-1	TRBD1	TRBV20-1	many	TGCAGTGCCCGAACCTCAGGGGGAGGAATAACTTTCTTT	CSARTSGGGITFF
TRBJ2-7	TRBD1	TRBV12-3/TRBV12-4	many	TGTGCCAGCAGTCCATCGGGACAGGGGGCTAAAATTTCCTACGAGCAGTACTTC	CASSPSGQGAKISYEQYF